Listed here are 2 T cell receptor beta chains from one sample, sequenced in a study of CD8+ T cells in alopecia areata. RNA, once extracted, was reverse transcribed into cDNA for use as the sequencing template. Sequencing used immunoSEQ multiplex PCR; TCRdb keeps in-frame clones, though not all of them. The table has around 50,000 clones, around 96% seen once; the top ten hold roughly 25%. Sequences were derived from CD8+ T cells sorted from blood, sampled at week 0. The receptors shown here come from a human donor with alopecia areata.

The J gene is TRBJ2-7, the V gene TRBV5-1; TRBD1 matches 7 bases. The ends lost 2 bases at V and 1 base at J; junction bases unmatched: 12. CDR3 length: 17 amino acids. CDR1 SGHRS and CDR2 YFSETQ come from the germline V gene. CDR3 in amino acids: CASSLVDPGQSSYEQYF. CDR3 sequence (DNA): TGCGCCAGCAGCTTAGTAGACCCGGGACAGAGTTCCTACGAGCAGTACTTC.

The chain couples TRBV27 to TRBJ1-2; D is perhaps TRBD1 (6 bases). This CDR3 has 14 residues. Deletions cut 6 bases from V and 7 bases from J, with 18 bases between. Germline-derived CDR1 and CDR2 are MNHEY and SMNVEV (reference sequence). CDR3 DNA: TGTGCCAGCAGAGATGGGGGGCAGGGTGGTGGCTACACCTTC. As protein: CASRDGGQGGGYTF.